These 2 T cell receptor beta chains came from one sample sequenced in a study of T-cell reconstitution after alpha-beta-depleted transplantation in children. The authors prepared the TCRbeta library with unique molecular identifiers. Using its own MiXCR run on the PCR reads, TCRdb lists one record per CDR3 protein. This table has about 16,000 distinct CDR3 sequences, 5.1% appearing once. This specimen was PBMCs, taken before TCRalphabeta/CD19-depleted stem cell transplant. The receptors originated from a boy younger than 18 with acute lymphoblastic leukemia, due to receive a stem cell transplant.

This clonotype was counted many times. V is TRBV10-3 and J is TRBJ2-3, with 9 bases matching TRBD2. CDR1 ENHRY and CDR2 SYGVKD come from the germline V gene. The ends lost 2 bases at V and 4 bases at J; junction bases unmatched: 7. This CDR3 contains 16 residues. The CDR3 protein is CAISERRGGGPDTQYF. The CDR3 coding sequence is TGTGCCATCAGTGAGAGGCGGGGGGGGGGCCCAGATACGCAGTATTTT.

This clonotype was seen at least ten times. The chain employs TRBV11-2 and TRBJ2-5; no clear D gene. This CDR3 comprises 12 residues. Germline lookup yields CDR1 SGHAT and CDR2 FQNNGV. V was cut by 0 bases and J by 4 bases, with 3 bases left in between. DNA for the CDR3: TGTGCCAGCAGCTTAGACGGAGAGACCCAGTACTTC. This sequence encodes CASSLDGETQYF.